These 21 T cell receptor beta chains were sequenced from one sample in a study of Graves' ophthalmopathy and Graves' hyperthyroidism. Beta-chain TCR CDR3 regions were amplified from RNA transcripts. HTBI-primed RT-PCR formed the first round, and a multiplex PCR formed the second. TCRdb recomputed calls from the multiplex PCR reads with MiXCR, one row per CDR3 protein. The table records 300,000 to 400,000 distinct CDR3 sequences, 17% of them present only once. Sequenced: peripheral blood. The receptors here all came from an adult woman with stable Graves' hyperthyroidism.

V gene TRBV6-1 combines with J gene TRBJ2-7, with D possibly TRBD1 on 5 matching bases. V lost 1 base and J 3 bases, leaving 10 bases between the germline ends. The CDR3 loop spans 14 amino acids. Germline V gives CDR1 MNHNS, CDR2 SASEGT. This CDR3 is CASSEVVRVYEQYF. The CDR3 region has the DNA TGTGCCAGCAGTGAAGTAGTCAGGGTCTACGAGCAGTACTTC.

A word on this clonotype: The junction shows a germline mismatch at one end, possibly a read error. The chain recombines TRBV9 with TRBJ2-2; TRBD2 matches at 8 bases. CDR1 and CDR2 (germline): SGDLS, YYNGEE. The CDR3 runs to 16 residues. The CDR3 is CASSPLLGTRSGDLFF. The CDR3 DNA follows: TGTGCCAGCAGCCCTCTCCTGGGGACTAGATCCGGGGATCTGTTTTTT.

Ten or more counts support this clonotype. This chain connects TRBV6-5 to TRBJ1-2; perhaps TRBD1 as D (5 bases). Trimming removed 2 bases from V and 3 bases from J, with 10 bases in between. This CDR3 comprises 14 residues. Germline CDR1 and CDR2: MNHEY and SVGAGI. Here the CDR3 reads CASSYGGGDYGYTF. The CDR3, as DNA: TGTGCCAGCAGTTACGGGGGAGGTGACTATGGCTACACCTTC.

This clonotype was seen ten or more times. The chain links TRBV14 to TRBJ2-5, with 7 bases identical to TRBD2. The CDR3 runs to 14 residues. Per the germline V gene, CDR1 is SGHDN and CDR2 is FVKESK. V lost 7 bases to trimming and J lost 2 bases; unmatched junction nucleotides: 7. In DNA, the CDR3 is TGTGCCAGCAACAGGAGGGAGGGTCAAGAGACCCAGTACTTC. Amino acid sequence: CASNRREGQETQYF.

This clonotype has a count of ten or more. In DNA, the CDR3 is TGTGCCAGCAGCTTAGGAGGTGCGAACACCGGGGAGCTGTTTTTT. This sequence encodes CASSLGGANTGELFF. V is TRBV7-2 and J is TRBJ2-2; D gene ambiguous. The CDR3 is made up of 15 amino acids. From germline, CDR1 is SGHTA and CDR2 FQGNSA. V lost 1 base to trimming and J lost 0 bases, with 6 bases between them.

This clonotype showed up many times. This sequence joins TRBV2 and TRBJ2-7; 13 nucleotides line up with TRBD2. Per the germline V gene, CDR1 is SNHLY and CDR2 is FYNNEI. With V trimmed by 6 bases and J by 0 bases, 5 bases remained unmatched. The CDR3 consists of 16 residues. The chain's CDR3 is CASRGLAGSYSYEQYF. The CDR3, as DNA: TGTGCCAGCAGGGGACTAGCGGGATCCTACTCCTACGAGCAGTACTTC.

This clonotype was recorded at least ten times. The chain couples TRBV20-1 to TRBJ2-7, with 8 positions matching TRBD1. After removal of 6 bases from V and 7 bases from J, the junction contained 17 bases not matched to a gene. The CDR3 extends over 15 amino acids. Germline V gene lookup returns CDR1 DFQATT and CDR2 SNEGSKA (reference sequence). The CDR3 nucleotides are TGCAGTGCACGACCTGGGGGGCAGGGGGCTGAAGAGCAGTACTTC. Translation: CSARPGGQGAEEQYF.

This clonotype was observed many times. This chain connects TRBV11-2 to TRBJ1-2; a weak D match, TRBD1 (5 bases). The CDR3 loop spans 14 amino acids. CDR1 and CDR2 from the germline V gene are SGHAT and FQNNGV. With 5 bases removed from V and 5 bases from J, the gap between germline ends came to 15 bases. This chain's CDR3 is CASSPDGQGYGYTF. In DNA, the CDR3 is TGTGCCAGCAGCCCAGATGGGCAGGGTTATGGCTACACCTTC.

Many counts were recorded for this clonotype. The J gene is TRBJ1-3, the V gene TRBV25-1; D unclear. Germline assignment: CDR1 MGHDK and CDR2 SYGVNS. Trimming removed 3 bases at V and 2 bases at J, with 8 bases between. The CDR3 is 14 amino acids. In DNA, the CDR3 is TGTGCCAGCAGTGATTGGAGCCCTGGAAACACCATATATTTT. Encoded protein: CASSDWSPGNTIYF.

V and J are TRBV5-1 and TRBJ2-5, with D maybe TRBD2 (6 bases). This CDR3 comprises 14 residues. Germline V lookup: CDR1 SGHRS, CDR2 YFSETQ. V gave up 2 bases and J gave up 5 bases, with 13 bases separating them. The CDR3 loop is CASSFPGGEETQYF. The CDR3 DNA is TGCGCCAGCAGCTTCCCAGGAGGGGAGGAGACCCAGTACTTC.

At least ten counts were recorded for this clonotype. J is TRBJ2-7 and V is TRBV12-3 or TRBV12-4; D might be TRBD1 or TRBD2, each matching 5 bases. CDR3 length equals 17 residues. The V gene lost 0 bases and the J gene lost 1 base, with 16 bases spanning the gap. This chain's CDR3 is CASSLARGDSRSYEQYF. The CDR3 nucleotides read TGTGCCAGCAGTTTAGCGCGAGGGGATTCAAGGTCCTACGAGCAGTACTTC.

This chain links TRBV6-5 with TRBJ2-2, with D hard to call. Per germline, CDR1 MNHEY and CDR2 SVGAGI. There are 14 residues in the CDR3. V shed 4 bases and J shed 5 bases, with 11 bases lying between them. CDR3 in DNA: TGTGCCAGCAGTTCTATATTGTCGACCGGGGAGCTGTTTTTT. It specifies CASSSILSTGELFF.

This clonotype has only one observation. The chain is built from TRBV11-1 and TRBJ2-5; the match to TRBD1 covers 7 bases. Germline V gene sequence: CDR1 SGHAT, CDR2 FQDESV (reference sequence). The CDR3 sequence is 18 residues long. V dropped 1 base and J dropped 0; count of bases not matched to a gene: 11. The CDR3 DNA sequence: TGTGCCAGCAGCTTAGGAGGGGCGACAGGGACGTACCAAGAGACCCAGTACTTC. Protein sequence: CASSLGGATGTYQETQYF.

This chain uses TRBV12-3 or TRBV12-4 with TRBJ1-1; D may be TRBD1 (6 bases). The CDR3 contains 12 residues. The germline V and J ends were trimmed by 5 bases and 6 bases, with 10 bases remaining between them. Here the CDR3 DNA reads TGTGCCAGCAGTCGGACAGAGTCTGAAGCTTTCTTT. It encodes CASSRTESEAFF.

The rearrangement uses TRBV28 and TRBJ2-5; TRBD1 aligns across 11 bases. The CDR3 is 15 residues long. V trimming: 5 bases; J trimming: 11 bases; junction bases outside the gene matches: 13. Germline values: CDR1 MDHEN, CDR2 SYDVKM. The CDR3 coding sequence is TGTGCCAGCAGTCTCCTGGACAGGGGGCTATTCAGTCAGTACTTC. Translated: CASSLLDRGLFSQYF.

The sample holds many counts of this clonotype. The CDR3 sequence: CASSLGGSSKQYF. For the CDR3, the DNA is TGTGCCAGCAGCTTAGGAGGTAGCTCCAAGCAGTACTTC. V and J are TRBV7-9 and TRBJ2-7; no clear D gene. Trimming took off 1 base at V and 8 bases at J, with 12 bases between the two ends. The germline gives CDR1 SEHNR, CDR2 FQNEAQ (reference sequence). The CDR3 covers 13 residues.

This clonotype showed up many times. The V gene is TRBV2, the J gene TRBJ2-3, with TRBD2 matching 7 bases. Germline V gene lookup returns CDR1 SNHLY and CDR2 FYNNEI. Trimming at V came to 1 base and at J to 4 bases, leaving 8 bases not matched to a gene. The CDR3 spans 16 residues. The CDR3 nucleotides read TGTGCCAGCAGTGAAGATTTGGCGGGAGTCTCAGATACGCAGTATTTT. Encoded protein: CASSEDLAGVSDTQYF.

This clonotype came up many times. The genes are TRBV12-5 and TRBJ1-6; TRBD1 is a possible D gene (5 bases). Germline V CDR1 and CDR2: LGHNT, FRNRAP. Trimming cost V 2 bases and J 8 bases, with 13 bases left between them. The CDR3 is made up of 15 amino acids. The CDR3 DNA reads as TGTGCTAGTGGTTTGAGTCCAGGGAAGGATTCACCCCTCCACTTT. It specifies CASGLSPGKDSPLHF.

The rearrangement links TRBV12-3 or TRBV12-4 to TRBJ1-5, with 7 bases aligning to TRBD1. The V and J ends lost 6 bases and 5 bases, in that order; junction bases with no gene match: 4. CDR3 length: 13 residues. CDR3 nucleotides: TGTGCCAGCAGCCGGGACAGCCATCAGCCCCAGCATTTT. The encoded protein is CASSRDSHQPQHF.

This clonotype was recorded many times. The chain joins TRBV12-3 or TRBV12-4 to TRBJ2-7, with a weak D call TRBD2 (5 bases). The V end lost 6 bases, the J end lost 2 bases, and 17 bases lay between the germline ends. CDR3 length: 15 amino acids. The CDR3 spells CASSHRGLSAYEQYF. CDR3 DNA sequence: TGTGCCAGCAGCCACAGAGGGCTCTCGGCCTACGAGCAGTACTTC.

This clonotype was counted at least ten times. It is likely a read error, because the conserved phenylalanine at the end of the CDR3 is missing. The genes are TRBV7-2 and TRBJ2-7, with D possibly TRBD2 on 5 matching bases. V was pared by 6 bases and J by 1 base, with 13 bases between. The CDR3 runs to 14 residues. Germline assignment: CDR1 SGHTA and CDR2 FQGNSA. The CDR3 is CASSRTGVSYEQYI. Written as DNA, the CDR3 is TGTGCCAGCAGTCGGACTGGGGTTTCCTACGAGCAGTACATC.